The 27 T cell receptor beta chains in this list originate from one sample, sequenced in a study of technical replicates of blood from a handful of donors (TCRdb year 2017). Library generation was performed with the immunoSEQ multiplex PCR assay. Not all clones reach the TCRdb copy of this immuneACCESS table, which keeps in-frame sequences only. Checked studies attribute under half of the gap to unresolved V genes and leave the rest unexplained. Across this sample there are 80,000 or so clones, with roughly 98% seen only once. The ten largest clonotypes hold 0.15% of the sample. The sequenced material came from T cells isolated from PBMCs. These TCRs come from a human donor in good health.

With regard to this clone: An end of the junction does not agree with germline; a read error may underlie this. DNA for the CDR3: TGTGCCAGCAGATTAGACTCGGGCTATGGCTACACCTTC. Translation: CASRLDSGYGYTF. This chain connects TRBV7-8 to TRBJ1-2; no reliable D call. Germline CDR1 reads SGHVS; CDR2 reads FQNEAQ. The CDR3 runs to 13 residues.

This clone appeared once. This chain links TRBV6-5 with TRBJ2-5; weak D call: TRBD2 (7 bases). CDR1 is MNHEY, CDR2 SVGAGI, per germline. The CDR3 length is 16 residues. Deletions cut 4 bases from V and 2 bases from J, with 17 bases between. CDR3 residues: CASSSLGGGRQETQYF. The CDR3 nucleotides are TGTGCCAGCAGTTCCTTAGGGGGGGGCAGACAAGAGACCCAGTACTTC.

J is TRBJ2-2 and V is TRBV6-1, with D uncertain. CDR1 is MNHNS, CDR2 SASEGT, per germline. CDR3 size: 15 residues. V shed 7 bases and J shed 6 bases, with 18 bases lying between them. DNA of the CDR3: TGTGCCAGCACCGTATCCTACACACAGTCCGGGGAGCTGTTTTTT. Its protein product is CASTVSYTQSGELFF.

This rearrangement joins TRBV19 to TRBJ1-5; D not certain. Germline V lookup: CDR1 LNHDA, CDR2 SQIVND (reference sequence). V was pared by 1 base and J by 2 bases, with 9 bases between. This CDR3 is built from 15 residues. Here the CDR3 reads CASSIGSFGNQPQHF. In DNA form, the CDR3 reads TGTGCCAGTAGTATAGGGAGTTTCGGCAATCAGCCCCAGCATTTT. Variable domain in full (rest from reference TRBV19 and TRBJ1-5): DGGITQSPKYLFRKEGQNVTLSCEQNLNHDAMYWYRQDPGQGLRLIYYSQIVNDFQKGDIAEGYSVSREKKESFPLTVTSAQKNPTAFYLCASSIGSFGNQPQHFGDGTRLSIL.

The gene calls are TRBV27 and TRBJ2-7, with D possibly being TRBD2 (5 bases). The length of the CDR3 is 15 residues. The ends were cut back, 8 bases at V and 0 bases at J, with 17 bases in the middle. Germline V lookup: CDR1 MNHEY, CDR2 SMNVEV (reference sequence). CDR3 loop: CASRELAGSSYEQYF. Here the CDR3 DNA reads TGTGCCAGCCGAGAGTTGGCGGGTAGCTCCTACGAGCAGTACTTC.

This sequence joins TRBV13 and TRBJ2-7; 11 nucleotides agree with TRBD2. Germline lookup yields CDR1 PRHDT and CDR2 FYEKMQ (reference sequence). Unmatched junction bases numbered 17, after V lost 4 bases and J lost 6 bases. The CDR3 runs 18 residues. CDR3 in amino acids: CASSSLNFRLAGGAEQYF. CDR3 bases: TGTGCCAGCAGCTCCCTGAATTTTCGTCTAGCGGGAGGAGCCGAGCAGTACTTC.

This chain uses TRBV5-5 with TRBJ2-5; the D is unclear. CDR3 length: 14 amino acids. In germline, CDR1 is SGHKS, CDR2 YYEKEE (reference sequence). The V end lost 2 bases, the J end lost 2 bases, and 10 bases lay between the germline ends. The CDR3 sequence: CASSFSVRQETQYF. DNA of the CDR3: TGTGCCAGCAGCTTTTCGGTCCGGCAAGAGACCCAGTACTTC.

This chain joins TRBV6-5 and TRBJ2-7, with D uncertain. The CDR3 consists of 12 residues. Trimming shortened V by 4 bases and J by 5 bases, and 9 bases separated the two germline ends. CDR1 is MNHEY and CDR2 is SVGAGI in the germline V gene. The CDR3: CASSSSFHEQYF. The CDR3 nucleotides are TGTGCCAGCAGTTCAAGCTTCCACGAGCAGTACTTC.

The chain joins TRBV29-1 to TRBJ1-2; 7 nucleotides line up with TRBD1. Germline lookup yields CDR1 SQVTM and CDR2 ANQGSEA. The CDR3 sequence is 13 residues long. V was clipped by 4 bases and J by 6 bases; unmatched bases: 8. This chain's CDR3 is CSVGDSMLNGYTF. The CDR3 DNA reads TGCAGCGTTGGGGACAGCATGCTCAATGGCTACACCTTC.

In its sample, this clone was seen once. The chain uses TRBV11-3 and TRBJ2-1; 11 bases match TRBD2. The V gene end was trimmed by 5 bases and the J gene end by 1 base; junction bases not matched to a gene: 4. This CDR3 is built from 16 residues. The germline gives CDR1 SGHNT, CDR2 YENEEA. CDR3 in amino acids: CASSPRLAGSYNEQFF. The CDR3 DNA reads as TGTGCCAGCAGCCCCCGACTAGCGGGGTCCTACAATGAGCAGTTCTTC.

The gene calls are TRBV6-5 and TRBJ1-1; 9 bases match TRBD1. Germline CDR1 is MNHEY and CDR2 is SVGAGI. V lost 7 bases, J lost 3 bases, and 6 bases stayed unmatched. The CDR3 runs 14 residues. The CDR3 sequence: CASMADRGYTEAFF. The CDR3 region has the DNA TGTGCCAGCATGGCGGACAGGGGCTACACTGAAGCTTTCTTT.

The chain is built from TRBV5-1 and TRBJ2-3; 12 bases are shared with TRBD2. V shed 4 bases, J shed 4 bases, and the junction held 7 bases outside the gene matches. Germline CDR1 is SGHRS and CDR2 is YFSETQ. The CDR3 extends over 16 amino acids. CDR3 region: CASSLLTSGSSDTQYF. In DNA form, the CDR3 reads TGCGCCAGCAGCCTACTGACTAGCGGGAGTTCAGATACGCAGTATTTT.

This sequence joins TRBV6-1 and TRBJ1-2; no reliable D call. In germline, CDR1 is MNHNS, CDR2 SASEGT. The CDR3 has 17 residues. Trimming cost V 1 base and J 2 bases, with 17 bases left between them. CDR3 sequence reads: CASSEEGGNALNYGYTF. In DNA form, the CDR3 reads TGTGCCAGCAGTGAAGAAGGAGGGAATGCCTTAAACTATGGCTACACCTTC.

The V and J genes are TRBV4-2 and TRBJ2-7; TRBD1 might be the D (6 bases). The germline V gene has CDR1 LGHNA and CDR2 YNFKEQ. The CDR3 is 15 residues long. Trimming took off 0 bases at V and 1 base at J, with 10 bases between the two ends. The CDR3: CASSQETGRSYEQYF. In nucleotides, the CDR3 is TGTGCCAGCAGCCAAGAGACAGGTCGGTCCTACGAGCAGTACTTC.

CDR3 region: CASERENTGELFF. The CDR3 DNA reads TGTGCCAGCGAGAGAGAGAACACCGGGGAGCTGTTTTTT. The J gene is TRBJ2-2, the V gene TRBV19, with D hard to call. Germline V gene data show CDR1 as LNHDA and CDR2 as SQIVND (reference sequence). Trimming took off 9 bases at V and 1 base at J, with 9 bases between the two ends. The CDR3 is made up of 13 amino acids.

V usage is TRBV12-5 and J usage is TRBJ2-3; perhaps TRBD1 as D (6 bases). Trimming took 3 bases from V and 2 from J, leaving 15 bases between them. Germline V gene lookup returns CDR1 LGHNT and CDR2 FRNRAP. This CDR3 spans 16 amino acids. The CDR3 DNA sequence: TGTGCTAGTGGTTTAGGTCTGGGGGACAACACAGATACGCAGTATTTT. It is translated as CASGLGLGDNTDTQYF.

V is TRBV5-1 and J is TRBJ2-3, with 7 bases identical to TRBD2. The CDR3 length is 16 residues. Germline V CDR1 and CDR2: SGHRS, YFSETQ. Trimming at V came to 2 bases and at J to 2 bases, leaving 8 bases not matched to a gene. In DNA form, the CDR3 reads TGCGCCAGCAGCTTAAACCAAGCGGGGACCACAGATACGCAGTATTTT. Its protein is CASSLNQAGTTDTQYF.

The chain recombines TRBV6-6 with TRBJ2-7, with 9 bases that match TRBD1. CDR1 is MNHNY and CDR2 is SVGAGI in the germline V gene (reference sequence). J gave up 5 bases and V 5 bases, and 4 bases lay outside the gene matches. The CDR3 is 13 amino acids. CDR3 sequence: CASSLDRGNEQYF. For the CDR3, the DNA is TGTGCCAGCAGTCTGGACAGGGGCAACGAGCAGTACTTC.

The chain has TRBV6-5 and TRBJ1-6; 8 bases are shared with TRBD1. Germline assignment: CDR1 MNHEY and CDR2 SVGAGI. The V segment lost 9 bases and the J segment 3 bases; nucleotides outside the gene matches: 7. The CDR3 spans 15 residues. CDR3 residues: CASTDRGGYNSPLHF. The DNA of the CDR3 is TGTGCCAGTACTGACAGGGGAGGCTATAATTCACCCCTCCACTTT.

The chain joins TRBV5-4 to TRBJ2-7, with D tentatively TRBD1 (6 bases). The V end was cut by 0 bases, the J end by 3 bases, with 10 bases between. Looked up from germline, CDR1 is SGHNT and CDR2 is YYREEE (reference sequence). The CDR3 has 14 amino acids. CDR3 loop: CASSLGGPSYEQYF. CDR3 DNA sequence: TGTGCCAGCAGCTTGGGGGGGCCGAGCTACGAGCAGTACTTC.

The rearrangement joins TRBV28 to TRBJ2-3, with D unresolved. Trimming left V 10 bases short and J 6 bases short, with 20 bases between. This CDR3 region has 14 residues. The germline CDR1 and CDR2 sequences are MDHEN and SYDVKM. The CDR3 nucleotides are TGTGCCACCGCGCGCCGAGCCTCCGGGGATACGCAGTATTTT. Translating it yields CATARRASGDTQYF.

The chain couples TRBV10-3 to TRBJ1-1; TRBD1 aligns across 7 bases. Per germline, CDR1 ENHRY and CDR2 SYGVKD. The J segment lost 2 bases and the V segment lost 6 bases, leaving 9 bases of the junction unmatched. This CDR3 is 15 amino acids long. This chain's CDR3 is CAISDMRTGNTEAFF. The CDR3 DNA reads TGTGCCATCAGCGACATGAGGACAGGAAACACTGAAGCTTTCTTT.

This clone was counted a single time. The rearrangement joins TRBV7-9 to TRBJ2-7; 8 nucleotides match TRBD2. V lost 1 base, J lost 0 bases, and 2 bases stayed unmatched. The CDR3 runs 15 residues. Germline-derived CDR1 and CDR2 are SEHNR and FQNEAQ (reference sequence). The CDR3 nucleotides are TGTGCCAGCAGCTTAGGGGCGGGAGGCTCCTACGAGCAGTACTTC. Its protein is CASSLGAGGSYEQYF.

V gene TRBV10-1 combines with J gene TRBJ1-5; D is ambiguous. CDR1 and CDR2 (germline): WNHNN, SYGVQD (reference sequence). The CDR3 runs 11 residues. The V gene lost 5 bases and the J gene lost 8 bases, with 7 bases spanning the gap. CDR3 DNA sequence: TGCGCCAGCAGTCCTAGAAAGCCCCAGCATTTT. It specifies CASSPRKPQHF.

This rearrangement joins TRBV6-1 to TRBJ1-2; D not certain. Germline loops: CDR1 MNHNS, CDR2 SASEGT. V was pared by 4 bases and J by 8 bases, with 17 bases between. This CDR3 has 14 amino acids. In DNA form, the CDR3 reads TGTGCCAGCAGTGGGACTTCGTCTAAGAGGGGCTACACCTTC. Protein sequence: CASSGTSSKRGYTF.

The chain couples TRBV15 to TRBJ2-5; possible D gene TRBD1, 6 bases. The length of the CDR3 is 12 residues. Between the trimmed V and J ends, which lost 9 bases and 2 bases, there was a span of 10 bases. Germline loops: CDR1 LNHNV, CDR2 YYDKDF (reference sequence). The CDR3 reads CATGDMQETQYF. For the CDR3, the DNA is TGTGCCACGGGGGACATGCAAGAGACCCAGTACTTC.

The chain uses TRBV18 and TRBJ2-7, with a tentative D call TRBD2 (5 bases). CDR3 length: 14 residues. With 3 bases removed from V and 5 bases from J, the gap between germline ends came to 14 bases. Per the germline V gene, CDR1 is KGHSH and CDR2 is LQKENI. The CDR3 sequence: CASSPEAGFHEQYF. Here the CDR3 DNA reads TGTGCCAGCTCACCCGAGGCGGGCTTCCACGAGCAGTACTTC.